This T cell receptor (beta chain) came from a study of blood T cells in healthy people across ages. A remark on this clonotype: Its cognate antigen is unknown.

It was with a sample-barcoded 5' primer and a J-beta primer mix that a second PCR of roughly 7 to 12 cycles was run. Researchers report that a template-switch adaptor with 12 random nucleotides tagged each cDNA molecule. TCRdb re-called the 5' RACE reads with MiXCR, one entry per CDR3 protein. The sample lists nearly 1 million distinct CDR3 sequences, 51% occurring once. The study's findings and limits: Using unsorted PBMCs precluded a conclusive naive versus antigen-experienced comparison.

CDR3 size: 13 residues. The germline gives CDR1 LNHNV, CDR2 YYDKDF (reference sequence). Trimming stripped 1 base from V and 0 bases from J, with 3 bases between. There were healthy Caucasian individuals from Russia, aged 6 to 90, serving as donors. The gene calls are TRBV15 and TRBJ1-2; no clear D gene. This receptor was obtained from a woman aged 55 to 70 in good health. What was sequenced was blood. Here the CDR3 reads CATSRGTNYGYTF. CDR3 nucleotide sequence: TGTGCCACCAGCAGAGGAACTAACTATGGCTACACCTTC.